The clone carrying this T cell receptor beta chain was seen a handful of times. Peripheral blood genomic DNA, not sorted cells or RNA, was the template. The record originates from a study of T cell repertoires in aging, cancer and after chemotherapy. CDR1 is SGHAT, CDR2 FQNNGV, per germline. Deletions cut 5 bases from V and 1 base from J, with 11 bases between. The CDR3 has 15 amino acids. TRB rearrangements spanning V, D and J were amplified using mixed TRB-A/B primers. Each CDR3 protein gets one entry after TCRdb re-called the multiplex PCR reads with MiXCR. Of 8,500 to 9,500 distinct CDR3 sequences in the sample, 23% were seen once.

The sequence was collected from a human donor with a blood cancer. The donor label of this sample is uncertain. The sample comprised blood. The J gene is TRBJ2-2, the V gene TRBV11-2; D is unresolved. CDR3 DNA: TGTGCCAGCAGCCTCGAGCACTGGAACACCGGGGAGCTGTTTTTT. Residues: CASSLEHWNTGELFF.